The source of this T cell receptor (beta chain) is a study of cytomegalovirus exposure and HLA in healthy donors. Study results and caveats: Earlier findings revealed that most TCR beta V segments proved productive either about 87% or about 30% of the time.

The primer mix had 60 Vbeta and 13 Jbeta primers. TCRdb keeps only in-frame clones here, not all; method: immunoSEQ multiplex PCR. The repertoire includes 150,000 to 200,000 clones, over 75% of them detected once, and under 2.5% sits in the top ten. Of note for this clone: Its antigen is not known.

What was sequenced was PBMCs. The source of this sequence is a man aged 55-75 years in good health and CMV-seronegative.

The CDR3: CASSYSGGGNSPLHF. Written as DNA, the CDR3 is TGCGCCAGCAGCTATTCAGGGGGAGGTAATTCACCCCTCCACTTT. The genes are TRBV5-1 and TRBJ1-6; 7 bases fit TRBD1. J was trimmed by 6 bases and V by 3 bases; bases with no gene match: 6. The CDR3 spans 15 residues. In germline, CDR1 is SGHRS, CDR2 YFSETQ.